Below, 23 T cell receptor beta chains from the same sample are listed, as sequenced in a study of CD8 T cells in Susac syndrome. RNA in amounts of about 0.5 to 1 ug was reverse transcribed with random hexamers. Each CDR3 protein gets one entry after TCRdb re-called the immunoSEQ multiplex PCR reads with MiXCR. The repertoire holds tens of thousands of distinct CDR3 sequences, with roughly 93% as singletons. Sequencing input: CD4+ T cells from PBMCs. These receptors were collected from a human donor with Susac syndrome.

J is TRBJ1-1 and V is TRBV24-1; D call uncertain. Trimming removed 3 bases at V and 4 bases at J, with 17 bases between. Germline CDR1 KGHDR, CDR2 SFDVKD. The CDR3 has 16 amino acids. CDR3 in amino acids: CATSDRPDRYSTEAFF. CDR3 nucleotide sequence: TGTGCCACCAGTGATCGCCCCGACCGGTATAGCACTGAAGCTTTCTTT.

This chain connects TRBV15 to TRBJ1-2, with 8 nucleotides matching TRBD1. The CDR3 runs 16 residues. V shed 5 bases, J shed 2 bases, and the junction held 10 bases outside the gene matches. Per the germline V gene, CDR1 is LNHNV and CDR2 is YYDKDF (reference sequence). The CDR3 sequence is CATSPTLTGENYGYTF. The DNA for the CDR3 is TGTGCCACCAGCCCAACCCTGACAGGGGAGAACTATGGCTACACCTTC.

The CDR3 DNA reads TGTGCCTGGAACCGGGACAGGGGCTACAATGAGCAGTTCTTC. Translated, it gives CAWNRDRGYNEQFF. The chain recombines TRBV30 with TRBJ2-1; 10 bases are shared with TRBD1. The CDR3 is 14 amino acids. The ends lost 4 bases at V and 3 bases at J; junction bases unmatched: 3. Germline V gives CDR1 GTSNPN, CDR2 SVGIG (reference sequence).

This chain connects TRBV20-1 to TRBJ2-5, with 8 bases matching TRBD2. The J segment lost 1 base and the V segment lost 4 bases, leaving 5 bases of the junction unmatched. The germline CDR1 and CDR2 sequences are DFQATT and SNEGSKA (reference sequence). There are 14 residues in the CDR3. This CDR3 reads CSATQRGLQETQYF. CDR3 in DNA: TGCAGTGCTACACAGCGGGGGCTCCAAGAGACCCAGTACTTC.

The gene calls are TRBV6-2 or TRBV6-3 and TRBJ2-1; 7 bases agree with TRBD2. The CDR3 sequence is 15 residues long. Looked up from germline, CDR1 is MNHEY and CDR2 is SVGEGT. With 4 bases clipped from V and 2 bases from J, the junction kept 5 bases outside the gene matches. The CDR3, as DNA: TGTGCCAGCAGTTCTACCGGGGGGACCTACAATGAGCAGTTCTTC. It yields the protein CASSSTGGTYNEQFF.

The chain combines TRBV28 with TRBJ1-1, with 8 bases aligning to TRBD1. Germline V lookup: CDR1 MDHEN, CDR2 SYDVKM. Trimming at V came to 5 bases and at J to 5 bases, leaving 10 bases not matched to a gene. The CDR3 contains 15 residues. The CDR3 sequence: CASSPRGRGKTEAFF. CDR3 in DNA: TGTGCCAGCAGTCCCAGGGGGCGGGGGAAAACTGAAGCTTTCTTT.

This chain connects TRBV7-3 to TRBJ2-5; D is perhaps TRBD2 (6 bases). V was shortened by 5 bases and J by 1 base, with 11 bases between the two germline ends. This CDR3 has 14 residues. The germline V gene encodes CDR1 SGHTA and CDR2 FQGTGA. CDR3 sequence (DNA): TGTGCCAGCAGCCTATTGGGGGGCCAAGAGACCCAGTACTTC. This codes for CASSLLGGQETQYF.

This chain joins TRBV7-2 and TRBJ2-1, with TRBD1 identical over 10 bases. CDR1 and CDR2 (germline): SGHTA, FQGNSA. The CDR3 contains 15 residues. The junction had 8 bases not matched to a gene; V was cut back by 6 bases and J by 6 bases. The CDR3 DNA reads as TGTGCCAGCAGTCGACAGGGGGCGATTGGCAATGAGCAGTTCTTC. This encodes CASSRQGAIGNEQFF.

The chain links TRBV6-1 to TRBJ2-7; 9 nucleotides agree with TRBD1. Germline lookup yields CDR1 MNHNS and CDR2 SASEGT. V trimming: 2 bases; J trimming: 0 bases; junction bases outside the gene matches: 11. The CDR3 covers 18 residues. Here the CDR3 DNA reads TGTGCCAGCAGTGAATGGCTGGTCGGGACAGGGAACTCCTACGAGCAGTACTTC. Amino acids: CASSEWLVGTGNSYEQYF.

The J gene is TRBJ1-2, the V gene TRBV5-1; D gene unclear. Germline assignment: CDR1 SGHRS and CDR2 YFSETQ. This CDR3 region has 13 residues. With 0 bases removed from V and 2 bases from J, the gap between germline ends came to 5 bases. CDR3 residues: CASSLVRNYGYTF. In DNA, the CDR3 is TGCGCCAGCAGCTTGGTTAGGAACTATGGCTACACCTTC.

The genes are TRBV7-8 and TRBJ1-6; no clear D. The germline V and J ends were trimmed by 1 base and 11 bases, with 6 bases remaining between them. The CDR3 loop spans 12 amino acids. The germline V gene encodes CDR1 SGHVS and CDR2 FQNEAQ. CDR3 sequence (DNA): TGTGCCAGCAGCTTAGTGGTTCCACCCCTCCACTTT. Its protein product is CASSLVVPPLHF. The full variable domain, rest sourced from reference TRBV7-8 and TRBJ1-6, is GAGVSQSPRYKVAKRGQDVALRCDPISGHVSLFWYQQALGQGPEFLTYFQNEAQLDKSGLPSDRFFAERPEGSVSTLKIQRTQQEDSAVYLCASSLVVPPLHFGNGTRLTVT.

The chain joins TRBV20-1 to TRBJ1-2; 8 nucleotides match TRBD1. Trimming took 2 bases from V and 2 from J; bases not matched to a gene: 7. The CDR3 totals 15 residues. Looked up from germline, CDR1 is DFQATT and CDR2 is SNEGSKA (reference sequence). The CDR3 DNA follows: TGCAGTGCTAGAACTCCGGGACAGGCCAACTATGGCTACACCTTC. It translates to CSARTPGQANYGYTF.

This chain joins TRBV15 and TRBJ1-6; 8 bases are shared with TRBD1. CDR1 LNHNV and CDR2 YYDKDF come from the germline V gene (reference sequence). J was trimmed by 8 bases and V by 1 base; bases with no gene match: 13. This CDR3 is 18 amino acids long. CDR3 in DNA: TGTGCCACCAGCAGAGGATTTCGACAGGGGAAACGCGATTCACCCCTCCACTTT. Translated, it gives CATSRGFRQGKRDSPLHF. The whole variable domain, filled in from reference TRBV15 and TRBJ1-6, reads DAMVIQNPRYQVTQFGKPVTLSCSQTLNHNVMYWYQQKSSQAPKLLFHYYDKDFNNEADTPDNFQSRRPNTSFCFLDIRSPGLGDTAMYLCATSRGFRQGKRDSPLHFGNGTRLTVT.

This clonotype was observed once. The gene calls are TRBV23-1 and TRBJ1-4; possible D gene TRBD1, 5 bases. TRBV23-1 is an ORF; its function is uncertain. The V end lost 0 bases, the J end lost 3 bases, and 11 bases lay between the germline ends. CDR3 size: 16 residues. The CDR3: CASSQSGRAANEKLFF. CDR3 nucleotides: TGCGCCAGCAGTCAATCTGGCAGGGCGGCTAATGAAAAACTGTTTTTT.

This clonotype has just one count. The genes are TRBV3-1 and TRBJ2-7; TRBD2 agrees at 10 bases. The trim removed 8 bases at V and 2 bases at J, leaving 6 bases unmatched. The germline gives CDR1 LGHDT, CDR2 YNNKEL (reference sequence). This CDR3 region has 14 residues. The CDR3 here is CASSAGGMTYEQYF. The DNA for the CDR3 is TGTGCCAGCTCAGCGGGGGGGATGACCTACGAGCAGTACTTC.

The V gene is TRBV19, the J gene TRBJ2-3; tentatively, D is TRBD2 (5 bases). The CDR3 contains 14 residues. CDR1 and CDR2 (germline): LNHDA, SQIVND (reference sequence). Between the trimmed V and J ends, which lost 3 bases and 0 bases, there was a span of 7 bases. The CDR3 protein is CASSITSSTDTQYF. The CDR3 DNA is TGTGCCAGTAGTATTACTAGTAGCACAGATACGCAGTATTTT.

The chain uses TRBV12-3 or TRBV12-4 and TRBJ2-1; D unresolved. This CDR3 comprises 15 residues. Trimming took off 5 bases at V and 1 base at J, with 12 bases between the two ends. The CDR3 region has the DNA TGTGCCAGCAGTCCCAAGGGTCTTTCCTACAATGAGCAGTTCTTC. Its translation: CASSPKGLSYNEQFF.

This chain uses TRBV28 with TRBJ1-1, with TRBD1 as a possible D gene (5 bases). The V end was cut by 4 bases, the J end by 1 base, with 10 bases between. In germline, CDR1 is MDHEN, CDR2 SYDVKM. This CDR3 comprises 14 residues. The CDR3 DNA reads TGTGCCAGCAGTTCACCGGGGGAGAACACTGAAGCTTTCTTT. The encoded protein is CASSSPGENTEAFF.

The V and J genes are TRBV11-3 and TRBJ1-1, with a possible D match to TRBD1 (5 bases). The CDR3 totals 19 residues. The germline CDR1 and CDR2 sequences are SGHNT and YENEEA. V lost 5 bases to trimming and J lost 1 base, with 26 bases between them. CDR3 in DNA: TGTGCCAGCAGCAACAGACGTGGGGGAGAAAGTTGGTGGAACACTGAAGCTTTCTTT. It specifies CASSNRRGGESWWNTEAFF.

This chain connects TRBV18 to TRBJ1-6; D is possibly TRBD1 (5 bases). The germline CDR1 and CDR2 sequences are KGHSH and LQKENI. Trimming took 2 bases from V and 10 from J, leaving 18 bases between them. CDR3 length: 16 residues. CDR3 DNA: TGTGCCAGCTCACCATTAACCGGGACCGGCCAGTCACCCCTCCACTTT. It is translated as CASSPLTGTGQSPLHF.

The chain employs TRBV7-2 and TRBJ2-1; D unresolved. V lost 4 bases and J lost 10, with 11 bases in between. This CDR3 is 12 amino acids long. CDR1 is SGHTA, CDR2 FQGNSA, per germline. CDR3 amino acids: CASSSTRREQFF. The CDR3 DNA follows: TGTGCCAGCAGCTCGACTCGTCGGGAGCAGTTCTTC.

The V call is TRBV19, the J call TRBJ2-6; 8 bases map to TRBD1. V lost 7 bases to trimming and J lost 0 bases; unmatched junction nucleotides: 2. This CDR3 is built from 15 residues. Germline V CDR1 and CDR2: LNHDA, SQIVND (reference sequence). CDR3 protein: CASTTGASGANVLTF. CDR3 bases: TGTGCCAGTACGACAGGGGCCTCTGGGGCCAACGTCCTGACTTTC. The whole variable domain, remainder taken from reference TRBV19 and TRBJ2-6, is DGGITQSPKYLFRKEGQNVTLSCEQNLNHDAMYWYRQDPGQGLRLIYYSQIVNDFQKGDIAEGYSVSREKKESFPLTVTSAQKNPTAFYLCASTTGASGANVLTFGAGSRLTVL.

The chain is built from TRBV4-2 and TRBJ1-3; D call uncertain. Germline assignment: CDR1 LGHNA and CDR2 YNFKEQ. The V end was cut by 4 bases, the J end by 0 bases, with 13 bases between. The CDR3 runs to 16 residues. CDR3 coding DNA: TGTGCCAGCAGCCGAGGACTCGGGAGCTCTGGAAACACCATATATTTT. As protein: CASSRGLGSSGNTIYF.